A single sample is the source of the 5 T cell receptor beta chains below, sequenced in a study of T cell repertoires in cytomegalovirus infection. Each CDR3 protein gets one entry after TCRdb re-called the reads with MiXCR. The sample includes 290,000 or so distinct CDR3 sequences, roughly 25% of them seen just once. Sequencing was done on a sample of PBMCs. Receptors were obtained from a human donor in good health (CMV status not recorded). Some clones in this sample may be carry-over from other donors' samples.

This clonotype was observed a few times. Its ends do not fully match the called genes, so a read error is possible. The genes are TRBV2 and TRBJ2-2, with TRBD1 as a possible D gene (6 bases). Germline-derived CDR1 and CDR2 are SNHLY and FYNNEI. The length of the CDR3 is 13 residues. For the CDR3, the DNA is TGTGCCAGCAGCGCCGGTGGACAGCCCGTAATGATTTTT. Translated, it gives CASSAGGQPVMIF.

This chain uses TRBV4-1 with TRBJ2-7; D may be TRBD2 (5 bases). The CDR3 consists of 16 residues. Germline CDR1 reads MGHRA; CDR2 reads YSYEKL. V gave up 4 bases and J gave up 4 bases, with 20 bases separating them. DNA for the CDR3: TGCGCCAGCAGCCGGAAAGACTCAGAGACTATTTACGAGCAGTACTTC. It encodes CASSRKDSETIYEQYF.

This clonotype was detected ten times or more. The V and J genes are TRBV7-2 and TRBJ2-3; a weak D match, TRBD2 (7 bases). V lost 2 bases and J lost 4, with 16 bases in between. Looked up from germline, CDR1 is SGHTA and CDR2 is FQGNSA. The CDR3 extends over 16 amino acids. CDR3 nucleotide sequence: TGTGCCAGCAGCTTACTGGGGGGGGGGCGCTCAGATACGCAGTATTTT. Translated, it gives CASSLLGGGRSDTQYF.

The rearrangement links TRBV27 to TRBJ1-1; the match to TRBD1 covers 9 bases. The CDR3 contains 17 residues. Trimming cost V 6 bases and J 1 base; bases outside gene matches: 12. CDR1 and CDR2 (germline): MNHEY, SMNVEV (reference sequence). The CDR3 DNA reads TGTGCCAGCAGCTCGGGACAGGGCCATCTACGGAACACTGAAGCTTTCTTT. Its translation is CASSSGQGHLRNTEAFF.

This clonotype was picked up many times. This chain connects TRBV7-9 to TRBJ2-1; the D gene is possibly TRBD2 (5 bases). CDR1 and CDR2 from the germline V gene are SEHNR and FQNEAQ (reference sequence). The CDR3 spans 12 residues. Trimming stripped 5 bases from V and 11 bases from J, with 13 bases between. The CDR3 DNA reads TGTGCCAGCAGCACCCAACTAGTCCAGCAGTTCTTC. It translates to CASSTQLVQQFF. The entire variable domain, with the rest obtained from reference TRBV7-9 and TRBJ2-1, is as follows: DTGVSQNPRHKITKRGQNVTFRCDPISEHNRLYWYRQTLGQGPEFLTYFQNEAQLEKSRLLSDRFSAERPKGSFSTLEIQRTEQGDSAMYLCASSTQLVQQFFGPGTRLTVL.